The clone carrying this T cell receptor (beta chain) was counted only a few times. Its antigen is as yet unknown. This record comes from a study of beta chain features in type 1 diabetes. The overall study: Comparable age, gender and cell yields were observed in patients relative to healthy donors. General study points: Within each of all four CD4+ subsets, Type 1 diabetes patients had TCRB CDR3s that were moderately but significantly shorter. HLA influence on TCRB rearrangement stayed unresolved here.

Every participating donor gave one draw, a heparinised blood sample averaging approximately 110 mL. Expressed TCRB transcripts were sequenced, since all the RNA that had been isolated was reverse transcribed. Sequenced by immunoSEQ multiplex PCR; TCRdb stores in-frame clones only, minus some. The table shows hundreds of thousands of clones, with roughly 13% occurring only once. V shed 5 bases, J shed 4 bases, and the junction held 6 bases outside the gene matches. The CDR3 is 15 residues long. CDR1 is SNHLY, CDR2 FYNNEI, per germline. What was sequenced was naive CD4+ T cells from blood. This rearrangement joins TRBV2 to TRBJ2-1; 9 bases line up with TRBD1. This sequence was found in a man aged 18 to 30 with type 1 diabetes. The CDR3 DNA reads TGTGCCAGCAGTACCACAGGGGGCTCTTACAATGAGCAGTTCTTC. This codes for CASSTTGGSYNEQFF.